This T cell receptor (beta chain) is drawn from a study of cytomegalovirus exposure and HLA in healthy donors. V lost 4 bases to trimming and J lost 0 bases; unmatched junction nucleotides: 8. The CDR3 extends over 17 amino acids. Per germline, CDR1 SGHRS and CDR2 YFSETQ. In the PCR, 60 Vbeta and 13 Jbeta primers were used. Generated by immunoSEQ multiplex PCR, the TCRdb table keeps only in-frame clones and is missing some. This table holds fewer than 110,000 clones, about 85% found once. V usage is TRBV5-1 and J usage is TRBJ2-1; TRBD2 matches at 9 bases. This receptor was obtained from a man aged 25 to 45 in good health and CMV-seronegative. Sequenced input: PBMCs. In DNA, the CDR3 is TGCGCCAGCAGCCCGTTGACTAGCGGAGCCTCCTACAATGAGCAGTTCTTC. Translating gives CASSPLTSGASYNEQFF. The full variable domain, in which reference TRBV5-1 and TRBJ2-1 provide the parts outside the CDR3, is KAGVTQTPRYLIKTRGQQVTLSCSPISGHRSVSWYQQTPGQGLQFLFEYFSETQRNKGNFPGRFSGRQFSNSRSEMNVSTLELGDSALYLCASSPLTSGASYNEQFFGPGTRLTVL.